The T cell receptor beta chain under discussion was sequenced for a study of blood T cells in healthy people across ages. Total RNA, at least 5 micrograms per sample, came from PBMCs. This CDR3 has 18 residues. CDR1 MGHRA and CDR2 YSYEKL come from the germline V gene. Trimming took 1 base from V and 7 from J; bases not matched to a gene: 16. There are a few counts of this clonotype. For the second PCR, which ran for 7 to 11 cycles, a sample-barcoded 5' primer and a J-beta primer mix were used. One entry per CDR3 protein results from TCRdb running MiXCR on the 5' RACE reads. The data contain 1.5 million to 2 million distinct CDR3 sequences, roughly 43% of them singletons.

This clonotype was sampled from a human donor in good health. Specimen: blood. The chain employs TRBV4-1 and TRBJ1-2; TRBD1 aligns across 9 bases. CDR3 sequence (DNA): TGCGCCAGCAGCCAAGTTTTTCGTAGGACAGGGGAATTTATTGGCTACACCTTC. Translation gives CASSQVFRRTGEFIGYTF.